The entry below gives a single TCR beta chain sequence along with its context. The sample originates from a study of blood T cell repertoires in COVID-19. Study processing details: Reference gene primer amplification yielded estimated nucleated cell counts. TCRdb keeps only in-frame clones here, not all; method: immunoSEQ multiplex PCR. That table is the source of V, J and clone size, and D and trimming were worked out from the DNA. Among around 180,000 clones listed, 88% were seen once. CDR1 and CDR2 (germline): KGHDR, SFDVKD. The CDR3 is 14 amino acids. J gave up 1 base and V 10 bases, and 6 bases lay outside the gene matches.

The V gene is TRBV24-1, the J gene TRBJ2-3; 8 nucleotides line up with TRBD1. This TCR was sampled from a man aged 60-69 years with acute or convalescent COVID-19. The material sequenced was peripheral blood. This CDR3 reads CATGQGGGTDTQYF. The CDR3 nucleotides read TGTGCCACAGGACAGGGAGGAGGCACAGATACGCAGTATTTT.